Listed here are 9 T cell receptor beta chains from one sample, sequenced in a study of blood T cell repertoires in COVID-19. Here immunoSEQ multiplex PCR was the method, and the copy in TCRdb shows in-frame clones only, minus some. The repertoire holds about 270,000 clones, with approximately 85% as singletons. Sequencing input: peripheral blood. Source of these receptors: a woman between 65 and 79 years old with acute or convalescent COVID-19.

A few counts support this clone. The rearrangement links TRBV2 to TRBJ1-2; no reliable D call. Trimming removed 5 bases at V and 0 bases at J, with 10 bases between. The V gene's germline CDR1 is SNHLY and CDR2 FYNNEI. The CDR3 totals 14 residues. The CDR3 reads CASSKDLANYGYTF. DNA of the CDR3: TGTGCCAGCAGTAAAGACTTAGCTAACTATGGCTACACCTTC.

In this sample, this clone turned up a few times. This CDR3 reads CASIEDRGYTEAFF. CDR3 sequence (DNA): TGTGCCAGCATAGAGGACAGGGGATACACTGAAGCTTTCTTT. The chain employs TRBV6-6 and TRBJ1-1, with 9 bases that match TRBD1. The CDR3 has 14 residues. CDR1 MNHNY and CDR2 SVGAGI come from the germline V gene (reference sequence). The V gene end was trimmed by 7 bases and the J gene end by 3 bases; junction bases not matched to a gene: 6.

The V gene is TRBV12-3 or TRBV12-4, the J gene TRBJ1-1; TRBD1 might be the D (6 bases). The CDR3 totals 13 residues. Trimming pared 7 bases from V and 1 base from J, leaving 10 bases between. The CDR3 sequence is CASTGQTNTEAFF. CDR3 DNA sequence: TGTGCCAGCACCGGACAGACGAACACTGAAGCTTTCTTT.

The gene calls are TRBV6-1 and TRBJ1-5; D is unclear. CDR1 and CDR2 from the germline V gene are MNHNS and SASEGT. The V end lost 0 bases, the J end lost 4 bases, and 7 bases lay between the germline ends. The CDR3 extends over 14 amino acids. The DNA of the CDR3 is TGTGCCAGCAGTGAAGCGGGAGGGAATCAGCCCCAGCATTTT. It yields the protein CASSEAGGNQPQHF.

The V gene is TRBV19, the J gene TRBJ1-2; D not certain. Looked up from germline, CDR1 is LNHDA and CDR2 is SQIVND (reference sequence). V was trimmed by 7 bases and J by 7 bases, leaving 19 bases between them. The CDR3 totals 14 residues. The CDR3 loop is CASTLTTSAAGYTF. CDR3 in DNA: TGTGCCAGTACCCTAACGACCTCGGCGGCTGGCTACACCTTC.

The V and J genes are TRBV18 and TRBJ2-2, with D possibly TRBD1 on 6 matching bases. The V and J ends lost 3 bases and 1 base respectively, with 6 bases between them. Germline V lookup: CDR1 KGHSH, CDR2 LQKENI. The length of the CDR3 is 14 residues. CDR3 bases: TGTGCCAGCTCACCGGACAGGAACACCGGGGAGCTGTTTTTT. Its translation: CASSPDRNTGELFF.

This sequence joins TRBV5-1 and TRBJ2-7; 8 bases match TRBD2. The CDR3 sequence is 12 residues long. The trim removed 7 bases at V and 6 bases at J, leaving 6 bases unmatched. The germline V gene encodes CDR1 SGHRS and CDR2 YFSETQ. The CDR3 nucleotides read TGCGCCAGCTCTACGGGGGGGAGCGAGCAGTACTTC. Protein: CASSTGGSEQYF.

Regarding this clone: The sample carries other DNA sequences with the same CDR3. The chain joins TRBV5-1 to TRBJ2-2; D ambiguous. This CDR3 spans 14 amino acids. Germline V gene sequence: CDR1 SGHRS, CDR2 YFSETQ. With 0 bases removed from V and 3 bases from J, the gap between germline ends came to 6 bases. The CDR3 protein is CASSLGAYTGELFF. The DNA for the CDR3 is TGCGCCAGCAGCTTGGGGGCATACACCGGGGAGCTGTTTTTT.

The CDR3: CASSADRGSKGYTF. CDR3 bases: TGTGCCAGCAGCGCGGACAGGGGAAGTAAAGGCTACACCTTC. The rearrangement links TRBV5-4 to TRBJ1-2, with 9 bases fitting TRBD1. With 4 bases clipped from V and 8 bases from J, the junction kept 9 bases outside the gene matches. Per the germline V gene, CDR1 is SGHNT and CDR2 is YYREEE (reference sequence). The CDR3 has 14 residues.